This T cell receptor beta chain was sequenced during a study of blood T cell repertoires in COVID-19. The overall study: The United States, Italy and Spain supplied acute and convalescent COVID-19 samples. The analysed material was cDNA or gDNA that came from T cells, B-cell-depleted T cells, or PBMCs.

While infection was still active, Seattle patients were enrolled and then followed longitudinally. TCRdb's table, derived via immunoSEQ multiplex PCR, lists solely in-frame clones and lacks some. The sample consists of about 150,000 clones, 75% to 90% of them appearing once. J was trimmed by 0 bases and V by 5 bases; bases with no gene match: 6. The CDR3 has 15 amino acids. Per the germline V gene, CDR1 is MNHEY and CDR2 is SVGEGT. The sequenced sample consisted of peripheral blood. This clonotype was sampled from a young man with COVID-19, enrolled during active disease. The chain carries TRBV6-2 or TRBV6-3 and TRBJ1-1, with 7 bases aligning to TRBD1. The DNA for the CDR3 is TGTGCCAGCAGTGACCCGGGACAGATGAACACTGAAGCTTTCTTT. This encodes CASSDPGQMNTEAFF.